The rows below give T cell receptor beta chains drawn from one sample of a study of identical twins. TCRdb itself ran the 5' RACE reads through MiXCR, one entry per CDR3 protein. Of roughly 720,000 distinct CDR3 sequences detected, over 15% appear once; the ten largest clones hold roughly 13%. Separately, the same data were catalogued under a study of T cells expressing NK-cell markers.

Sequencing was performed on PBMCs. The receptors were gathered from a woman under 30 in good health. CDR3s include the opening cysteine and the closing phenylalanine or tryptophan. Fields, in order: clone size, J gene, V gene, D gene, CDR3 protein, CDR3 DNA. The D gene is left open where the match is weak. Expanded clones are given a class, and other clones once, few, many or no size at all.

few TRBJ2-5 TRBV7-2 TRBD1 CASSRQGLGETQYF TGTGCCAGCAGCCGACAGGGGCTAGGGGAGACCCAGTACTTC
few TRBJ2-1 TRBV6-1 - CASSARSLDEQFF TGTGCCAGCAGTGCCCGCTCATTAGATGAGCAGTTCTTC
few TRBJ1-1 TRBV29-1 - CSVKTRGTEAFF TGCAGCGTGAAGACTAGGGGCACTGAAGCTTTCTTT
- TRBJ1-1 TRBV7-2 - CASSRTVAEAFF TGTGCCAGCAGCCGGACGGTAGCTGAAGCTTTCTTT
few TRBJ1-2 TRBV5-1 - CASSPGDGLGYTF TGCGCCAGCAGCCCTGGGGACGGGCTTGGCTACACCTTC
- TRBJ1-1 TRBV6-5 - CASSYVRGLNTEAFF TGTGCCAGCAGTTATGTTCGGGGCCTGAACACTGAAGCTTTCTTT
few TRBJ2-2 TRBV20-1 - CSATRLGELFF TGCAGTGCTACTAGACTCGGGGAGCTGTTTTTT
few TRBJ2-5 TRBV7-2 - CASSLVRRLQETQYF TGTGCCAGCAGCTTAGTCCGACGGCTACAAGAGACCCAGTACTTC
- TRBJ2-5 TRBV29-1 - CSVRTDGETQYF TGCAGCGTGCGGACGGATGGGGAGACCCAGTACTTC
- TRBJ2-7 TRBV6-2/TRBV6-3 - CASSYYSVIFSPEQYF TGTGCCAGCAGTTACTACTCGGTGATCTTTTCCCCCGAGCAGTACTTC
- TRBJ2-5 TRBV20-1 - CSTIGPAAQETQYF TGCAGCACCATAGGACCTGCGGCCCAAGAGACCCAGTACTTC
many TRBJ1-6 TRBV20-1 - CSGQGPFNSPLHF TGCAGTGGGCAGGGGCCCTTTAATTCACCCCTCCACTTT
few TRBJ2-1 TRBV5-1 TRBD2 CASSLDLAGGRNEQFF TGCGCCAGCAGCTTGGACCTAGCGGGGGGACGCAATGAGCAGTTCTTC
- TRBJ2-7 TRBV11-2 - CASSPFRGSSYEQYF TGTGCCAGCAGCCCTTTTAGGGGAAGCTCCTACGAGCAGTACTTC
few TRBJ2-7 TRBV7-8 - CASSTPLAVYEQYF TGTGCCAGCAGTACCCCACTAGCTGTCTACGAGCAGTACTTC
few TRBJ2-6 TRBV14 TRBD2 CASSQLPGRRVLLSGANVLTF TGTGCCAGCAGCCAGCTGCCCGGGAGGAGGGTATTACTATCTGGGGCCAACGTCCTGACTTTC
many TRBJ2-7 TRBV12-3/TRBV12-4 TRBD2 CASRPTSGAYEQYF TGTGCCAGCAGACCGACTAGCGGGGCTTACGAGCAGTACTTC
few TRBJ2-2 TRBV4-3 - CASSQELEETGELFF TGCGCCAGCAGCCAAGAACTGGAAGAGACCGGGGAGCTGTTTTTT
- TRBJ1-5 TRBV20-1 - CSASMQGNQPQHF TGCAGTGCTAGTATGCAGGGGAATCAGCCCCAGCATTTT
- TRBJ2-7 TRBV3-1 - CASSPEFRTATYEQYF TGTGCCAGCAGCCCAGAATTTAGGACAGCTACCTACGAGCAGTACTTC
few TRBJ2-4 TRBV5-1 - CASRNRDANKNIQYF TGCGCCAGCAGAAACAGGGACGCTAACAAAAACATTCAGTACTTC
few TRBJ2-1 TRBV27 TRBD1 CASSTQTGGTYNEQFF TGTGCCAGCAGTACCCAGACAGGGGGCACCTACAATGAGCAGTTCTTC
once TRBJ2-7 TRBV12-3/TRBV12-4 - CASSHLTSYEQYF TGTGCCAGCAGTCATCTTACCTCCTACGAGCAGTACTTC
- TRBJ2-7 TRBV20-1 TRBD2 CSALRTSGRYEQYF TGCAGTGCTCTCCGGACTAGCGGGAGGTACGAGCAGTACTTC
- TRBJ1-1 TRBV10-3 - CAISFRAMNTEAFF TGTGCCATCAGTTTCAGGGCTATGAACACTGAAGCTTTCTTT
- TRBJ1-1 TRBV25-1 - CASSEPYVGTEAFF TGTGCCAGCAGTGAACCCTATGTGGGCACTGAAGCTTTCTTT
few TRBJ1-5 TRBV12-3/TRBV12-4 - CASGIDSTDQPQHF TGTGCCAGCGGGATTGACAGCACTGATCAGCCCCAGCATTTT
few TRBJ2-5 TRBV7-2 TRBD1 CASSLGTGPSQYF TGTGCCAGCAGCTTAGGGACAGGCCCTTCCCAGTACTTC
- TRBJ2-1 TRBV5-6 - CASSLPGEAYNEQFF TGTGCCAGCAGCTTGCCGGGGGAAGCCTACAATGAGCAGTTCTTC
few TRBJ1-2 TRBV9 - CASSVVMAGDGYTF TGTGCCAGCAGCGTAGTAATGGCAGGGGATGGCTACACCTTC
- TRBJ2-7 TRBV5-7 - CASASPGHGEQYF TGTGCCAGCGCTAGCCCCGGGCATGGAGAGCAGTACTTC
few TRBJ1-1 TRBV20-1 - CSARDGQLEAFF TGCAGTGCTAGAGATGGACAGCTTGAAGCTTTCTTT
- TRBJ2-7 TRBV7-9 - CASRPPGRVSYEQYF TGTGCCAGCAGGCCGCCTGGGCGGGTCTCCTACGAGCAGTACTTC